Listed here is a single T cell receptor (beta chain). What this receptor recognizes is not known. Base qualities are not provided; no much larger clone lies one nucleotide away. TCRbeta CDR3 regions were amplified from genomic DNA using the immunoSEQ Assay, a bias-controlled multiplex PCR. Processing in the source paper ran as follows. Within the assay, amplification of reference gene primers was used to estimate how many nucleated cells each sample contained. To quantify the absolute abundance of each unique TCRbeta CDR3 rearrangement, sequence reads were collapsed and filtered. For each sample, productive Simpson clonality was calculated as the square root of Simpson's diversity index across productive rearrangements. As stored in TCRdb, this immuneACCESS dataset retains in-frame rearrangements with V and J assigned. A fraction of the clones does not appear; measured against another copy, unresolved V genes explain less than half of the discrepancy, and the remainder lacks a known reason. V and J calls and clone size are those listed in that table; D and trimming were worked out from the DNA. For this sample the table gives roughly 36,000 clones, of which roughly 90% were detected only once. The ten largest clonotypes hold roughly 36% of the sample.

This record belongs to a study of blood T cell repertoires in COVID-19 (dated by TCRdb to about 2020). Study-level background: Samples covering the acute and convalescent phases of COVID-19 were provided by collaborators in the United States, Italy and Spain. The material from the prospective study consisted of cDNA or gDNA derived from T cells, B-cell-depleted T cells, or PBMCs. The dataset comprised deeply sampled blood TCRbeta repertoires from subjects exposed to, actively infected with, or recovered from COVID-19. A freely available public database, intended as a resource for researchers studying the immune response to SARS-CoV-2, is where the repertoires were released. Samples were obtained from the ongoing ImmuneRACE study (first 160 participants) and from roughly 1,300 subjects provided by 6 global collaborators. The sample metadata nearly always contained a de-identified subject ID, COVID-19 status, age in years and sex. HLA class I and class II types, where available, came from metadata supplied by the sample provider rather than from assay-based typing. General conclusions and limits of the study: The amount of clinical and demographic metadata varied by source and participant and was provided uncurated.

Whole blood was collected in K2EDTA tubes by collaborating institutions according to the institutions' own protocols. For TCRbeta analysis, collaborators shipped samples as frozen whole blood, isolated PBMCs, or DNA extracted from either of those sample types. Sequences LNHDA (CDR1) and SQIVND (CDR2) are obtained from the germline V gene (reference sequence). At the junction V is shortened by 3 bases and J by 3 bases, with 9 bases in between. Including the terminal cysteine and phenylalanine, the CDR3 comprises 13 residues. Only CDR3 DNA remains: 39 bases, in frame from the first base. In this chain, TRBV19 is recombined with TRBJ2-7; the D gene cannot be named for sure. Input material: peripheral blood. The TCR sequence derives from a man aged 55 to 70 with active or convalescent COVID-19. DNA sequence: TGTGCCAGTAGTATTGGTCCGGTCTACGAGCAGTACTTC. It specifies CASSIGPVYEQYF.